This TCR beta chain came from a study of blood T cell repertoires in COVID-19. The wider study: Sources were T cells, B-cell-depleted T cells, or PBMCs; the material itself was cDNA or gDNA.

Germline V gene lookup returns CDR1 SGHRS and CDR2 YFSETQ. This CDR3 is built from 18 residues. V was clipped by 0 bases and J by 7 bases; unmatched bases: 11. The assay was immunoSEQ multiplex PCR, and TCRdb's table has in-frame clones only and misses some. The data show 40,000 to 50,000 clones, about 84% seen once. The receptor was isolated from a woman aged 60 to 75 with acute or convalescent COVID-19. The rearrangement uses TRBV5-1 and TRBJ2-2; 11 bases are a match to TRBD1. Sequenced: peripheral blood. The CDR3 reads CASSLAGTGGRFDGELFF. Here the CDR3 DNA reads TGCGCCAGCAGCTTGGCCGGGACAGGGGGACGGTTTGACGGGGAGCTGTTTTTT.